The rows below give T cell receptor beta chains drawn from one sample of a study of shared clonotypes between healthy human individuals. The data were produced by immunoSEQ multiplex PCR, yet TCRdb's version contains in-frame clones alone and is incomplete. The table has 730,000 or so clones, approximately 75% seen once. Sequencing was done on a sample of memory CD4+ T cells sorted from blood. These receptor sequences come from a woman under 40 in good health. Both conserved end residues are part of each CDR3. The D gene is left open where the match is weak. Clone size is given for some rows only: seen once, a few or many times, or a class if the clone is expanded.

V: TRBV4-1; size: .; D: .; J: TRBJ1-4; DNA: TGCGCCAGCAGCCAAGACGTGATCATAGGGATTTCGACTAATGAAAAACTGTTTTTT; CDR3: CASSQDVIIGISTNEKLFF
V: TRBV5-8; size: few; D: TRBD1; J: TRBJ1-2; DNA: TGTGCCAGCAGGAAAACAGGGGAGGGCTATGGCTACACCTTC; CDR3: CASRKTGEGYGYTF
V: TRBV5-6; size: .; D: TRBD2; J: TRBJ2-7; DNA: TGTGCCAGCAGGGCCGGGACTAGCGCTTCTCAGTACTTC; CDR3: CASRAGTSASQYF
V: TRBV7-2; size: once; D: .; J: TRBJ2-7; DNA: TGTGCCAGCAGCCTCGACAACCCCTCCTACGAGCAGTACTTC; CDR3: CASSLDNPSYEQYF
V: TRBV6-1; size: .; D: .; J: TRBJ2-7; DNA: TGTGCCAGCAGTGAAGCCAGGCTCTACGAGCAGTACTTC; CDR3: CASSEARLYEQYF
V: TRBV4-1; size: .; D: .; J: TRBJ2-5; DNA: TGCGCCAGCAGCGGCCGGCAGGGTGAGACCCAGTACTTC; CDR3: CASSGRQGETQYF
V: TRBV25-1; size: .; D: .; J: TRBJ2-7; DNA: TGTGCCAGCAGTGCCGGAGGAGCTTACGAGCAGTACTTC; CDR3: CASSAGGAYEQYF
V: TRBV13; size: .; D: .; J: TRBJ2-6; DNA: TGTGCCAGCAGCTCTCAGCGGGTCGGGGCCAACGTCCTGACTTTC; CDR3: CASSSQRVGANVLTF
V: TRBV9; size: .; D: TRBD1; J: TRBJ2-2; DNA: TGTGCCAGCAGACGCGGGACAGGTCACACCGGGGAGCTGTTTTTT; CDR3: CASRRGTGHTGELFF
V: TRBV19; size: .; D: TRBD1; J: TRBJ1-4; DNA: TGTGCCAGTAGATCCCAGGGGGCGGGTAATGAAAAACTGTTTTTT; CDR3: CASRSQGAGNEKLFF
V: TRBV19; size: few; D: .; J: TRBJ1-5; DNA: TGTGCCAGTAGTCGGAGCAATCAGCCCCAGCATTTT; CDR3: CASSRSNQPQHF
V: TRBV7-2; size: .; D: TRBD1; J: TRBJ2-3; DNA: TGTGCCAGCAGCCCCTGGGGACAGGGAGGAGATACGCAGTATTTT; CDR3: CASSPWGQGGDTQYF
V: TRBV30; size: few; D: .; J: TRBJ1-3; DNA: TGTGCCTGGAGCGCCTCTGGAAACACCATATATTTT; CDR3: CAWSASGNTIYF
V: TRBV6-5; size: .; D: .; J: TRBJ2-7; DNA: TGTGCCAGTTCCTCTACCGGGCGCCAGAACTACGAGCAGTACTTC; CDR3: CASSSTGRQNYEQYF
V: TRBV28; size: .; D: .; J: TRBJ2-1; DNA: TGTGCCAGCAATACCAGGCAGGGAATACAACAATTGCGTGAGCAGTTCTTC; CDR3: CASNTRQGIQQLREQFF
V: TRBV18; size: .; D: TRBD2; J: TRBJ2-7; DNA: TGTGCCAGCTCAACGACTAGCGGGAGGGCCCACGAGCAGTACTTC; CDR3: CASSTTSGRAHEQYF
V: TRBV28; size: .; D: .; J: TRBJ1-2; DNA: TGTGCCAGCAGAGAACAGAAGGCCCCTAACTATGGCTACACCTTC; CDR3: CASREQKAPNYGYTF
V: TRBV27; size: .; D: TRBD1; J: TRBJ2-6; DNA: TGTGCCAGCAGCGACAGGGAGTCTGGGGCCAACGTCCTGACTTTC; CDR3: CASSDRESGANVLTF
V: TRBV6-6; size: .; D: TRBD2; J: TRBJ2-7; DNA: TGTGCCAGCAGTTCCCCGACTAGCGGTTACGAGCAGTACTTC; CDR3: CASSSPTSGYEQYF
V: TRBV28; size: .; D: TRBD1; J: TRBJ2-1; DNA: TGTGCCAGCAGGGACAGGGGCCGGCCCTACAATGAGCAGTTCTTC; CDR3: CASRDRGRPYNEQFF
V: TRBV5-1; size: .; D: .; J: TRBJ1-4; DNA: TGCGCCAGCAGCCCCACCGGGAATGGAAGGGAAAAACTGTTTTTT; CDR3: CASSPTGNGREKLFF
V: TRBV11-3; size: .; D: TRBD2; J: TRBJ2-3; DNA: TGTGCCAGCAGCGGCGGGACTAGCGGGAGTGGGGTAGATACGCAGTATTTT; CDR3: CASSGGTSGSGVDTQYF
V: TRBV6-6; size: .; D: .; J: TRBJ2-3; DNA: TGTGCCAGCAGTTACGACTCTACAGATACGCAGTATTTT; CDR3: CASSYDSTDTQYF
V: TRBV5-6; size: few; D: TRBD1; J: TRBJ2-6; DNA: TGTGCCAGCAGCATACGACAGGGGCCCGGCGGGGCCAACGTCCTGACTTTC; CDR3: CASSIRQGPGGANVLTF
V: TRBV4-2; size: .; D: TRBD2; J: TRBJ2-2; DNA: TGTGCCAGCAGCGCATCCATCGCTAGCGGGAGGGCGTGGACCGGGGAGCTGTTTTTT; CDR3: CASSASIASGRAWTGELFF
V: TRBV11-2; size: .; D: TRBD1; J: TRBJ2-3; DNA: TGTGCCAACAGCTTATATACAGGGGCCTATAGTAATTTCGGTGATACGCAGTATTTT; CDR3: CANSLYTGAYSNFGDTQYF
V: TRBV6-1; size: .; D: TRBD1; J: TRBJ1-5; DNA: TGTGCCAGCAACCCCCAGGGGGCCATCAATCAGCCCCAGCATTTT; CDR3: CASNPQGAINQPQHF